This T cell receptor (beta chain) is drawn from a study of shared clonotypes between healthy human individuals. In germline, CDR1 is SGHRS, CDR2 YFSETQ. This CDR3 has 16 residues. Germline trimming cut 0 bases from V and 4 bases from J; bases unmatched to any gene: 7. TCRdb's table, derived via immunoSEQ multiplex PCR, lists solely in-frame clones and lacks some. The data hold around 2,000,000 clones, with roughly 95% observed a single time. The genes are TRBV5-1 and TRBJ2-4; 7 nucleotides match TRBD2. The clonotype was recovered from a man between 18 and 29 years old in good health. Sequencing was carried out using naive CD4+ T cells sorted from blood. As for subset: CD45RA+ positively selected. The CDR3, as DNA: TGCGCCAGCAGCTTGGCCTCAAGCGGGACGAAAAACATTCAGTACTTC. It codes for CASSLASSGTKNIQYF.